The subject of this entry is one T cell receptor beta chain. The CDR3 runs to 13 residues. Germline CDR1 SQVTM, CDR2 ANQGSEA. V was pared by 6 bases and J by 0 bases, with 5 bases of the junction left unmatched. The data are from a study of cytomegalovirus exposure and HLA in healthy donors. For the study at large: Earlier, approximately 190 million T cells were analyzed, and some 120 million unique TCR beta sequences were found among them.

The PCR used 60 Vbeta and 13 Jbeta primers. TCRdb's copy holds only in-frame clones and misses some; the assay was immunoSEQ multiplex PCR. The sample lists 150,000 to 200,000 clones; roughly four fifths were seen once. This receptor was obtained from a woman in her forties or fifties in good health and CMV-seropositive. Sequences were obtained from PBMCs. This sequence joins TRBV29-1 and TRBJ2-7; 7 nucleotides align to TRBD2. CDR3 coding DNA: TGCAGCGTAGCTAGCGGCCCCTCCTACGAGCAGTACTTC. Translating gives CSVASGPSYEQYF.